These T cell receptor beta chains were read from a single sample in a study of technical replicates of blood from several donors. Data came from immunoSEQ multiplex PCR; TCRdb stores just in-frame clones and leaves some out. The profile shows tens of thousands of clones, 95% to 98% of them singletons. Sequenced: T cells isolated from PBMCs. The receptors come from a human donor in good health. CDR3s include the opening cysteine and the closing phenylalanine or tryptophan. The order of the fields is D gene, J gene, clone size, V gene, CDR3 protein, CDR3 DNA. D genes are given only for firm matches. Only some rows state a clone size, as once, few, many or a class for expanded clones.

d_gene: TRBD2
j_gene: TRBJ2-7
abundance: -
v_gene: TRBV2
CDR3aa: CASSGLAGAYEQYF
CDR3nt: TGTGCCAGCAGTGGACTAGCGGGAGCTTACGAGCAGTACTTC

d_gene: -
j_gene: TRBJ1-4
abundance: once
v_gene: TRBV14
CDR3aa: CASSQGIRSPDEKLFF
CDR3nt: TGTGCCAGCAGCCAAGGAATAAGGAGTCCTGATGAAAAACTGTTTTTT

d_gene: -
j_gene: TRBJ1-5
abundance: -
v_gene: TRBV6-1
CDR3aa: CASSEVGGEQPQHF
CDR3nt: TGTGCCAGCAGTGAAGTTGGCGGGGAGCAGCCCCAGCATTTT

d_gene: -
j_gene: TRBJ1-1
abundance: -
v_gene: TRBV7-9
CDR3aa: CASSLAFGQNTEAFF
CDR3nt: TGTGCCAGCAGCTTGGCTTTCGGACAGAACACTGAAGCTTTCTTT

d_gene: TRBD1
j_gene: TRBJ1-4
abundance: -
v_gene: TRBV30
CDR3aa: CAWGSGTGVEKLFF
CDR3nt: TGTGCCTGGGGATCCGGGACAGGGGTCGAAAAACTGTTTTTT

d_gene: TRBD1
j_gene: TRBJ2-7
abundance: once
v_gene: TRBV6-6
CDR3aa: CASINRDSPLYEQYF
CDR3nt: TGTGCCAGCATCAACCGGGACAGCCCTCTCTACGAGCAGTACTTC

d_gene: -
j_gene: TRBJ2-3
abundance: -
v_gene: TRBV7-9
CDR3aa: CASSFTIRTVTDTQYF
CDR3nt: TGTGCCAGCAGCTTTACCATCCGGACAGTTACAGATACGCAGTATTTT

d_gene: -
j_gene: TRBJ2-6
abundance: -
v_gene: TRBV5-4
CDR3aa: CASSSPGRGGANVLTF
CDR3nt: TGTGCCAGCAGCTCCCCGGGCCGGGGGGGGGCCAACGTCCTGACTTTC

d_gene: TRBD2
j_gene: TRBJ2-3
abundance: -
v_gene: TRBV2
CDR3aa: CATLAGGTTDTQYF
CDR3nt: TGTGCCACATTAGCGGGGGGAACCACAGATACGCAGTATTTT

d_gene: TRBD1
j_gene: TRBJ1-1
abundance: -
v_gene: TRBV2
CDR3aa: CASSEAGQGLNTEAFF
CDR3nt: TGTGCCAGCAGTGAAGCGGGACAGGGGCTGAACACTGAAGCTTTCTTT

d_gene: -
j_gene: TRBJ2-5
abundance: -
v_gene: TRBV11-3
CDR3aa: CASSLDGGVKDQGETQYF
CDR3nt: TGTGCCAGCAGCTTAGATGGGGGGGTCAAAGACCAGGGGGAGACCCAGTACTTC

d_gene: TRBD2
j_gene: TRBJ2-7
abundance: -
v_gene: TRBV18
CDR3aa: CASSPGTRSEQYF
CDR3nt: TGTGCCAGCTCACCAGGGACTAGAAGCGAGCAGTACTTC

d_gene: TRBD1
j_gene: TRBJ1-5
abundance: -
v_gene: TRBV4-1
CDR3aa: CASSQTGDNQPQHF
CDR3nt: TGCGCCAGCAGCCAGACAGGGGATAATCAGCCCCAGCATTTT